A selection of T cell receptor beta chains follows, all from one sample in a study of cytomegalovirus exposure and HLA in healthy donors. Data came from immunoSEQ multiplex PCR; TCRdb stores just in-frame clones and leaves some out. The table includes over 120,000 clones, roughly four fifths detected once. Sequencing was performed on PBMCs. The receptors were gathered from a man younger than 40 in good health and CMV-seropositive. The CDR3 runs from the conserved cysteine through the conserved F or W. A D gene is named only where the DNA matches it firmly. The size entry is marked missing in some rows and otherwise reads once, few, many or a size class.

j_call | v_call | clone_size | d_call | cdr3_aa | cdr3_nt
TRBJ2-7 | TRBV7-9 | NA | TRBD2 | CASSFASGPSYEQYF | TGTGCCAGCAGCTTCGCTAGCGGGCCGTCCTACGAGCAGTACTTC
TRBJ2-2 | TRBV11-2 | NA | TRBD1 | CASSLDRTGERNTGELFF | TGTGCCAGCAGCTTGGATAGGACAGGGGAGCGGAACACCGGGGAGCTGTTTTTT
TRBJ2-2 | TRBV19 | NA | TRBD1 | CASSLGQAASGELFF | TGTGCCAGTAGTCTTGGACAGGCCGCATCTGGGGAGCTGTTTTTT
TRBJ2-7 | TRBV28 | NA | NA | CASTPGGAGRYEQYF | TGTGCCAGCACCCCGGGCGGCGCGGGAAGATACGAGCAGTACTTC
TRBJ1-2 | TRBV10-2 | NA | TRBD1 | CASSRQGDANYGYTF | TGCGCCAGCAGCAGACAGGGGGACGCGAACTATGGCTACACCTTC
TRBJ2-3 | TRBV28 | NA | TRBD2 | CASSISGGMVTQYF | TGTGCCAGCAGTATTAGCGGGGGGATGGTTACGCAGTATTTT
TRBJ2-5 | TRBV25-1 | once | TRBD1 | CASSVGGVETQYF | TGTGCCAGCAGCGTAGGGGGCGTAGAGACCCAGTACTTC
TRBJ2-5 | TRBV9 | NA | NA | CASSGAGSGETQYF | TGTGCCAGCAGCGGGGCGGGATCGGGGGAGACCCAGTACTTC
TRBJ1-1 | TRBV28 | NA | TRBD1 | CASSSGGRGLVNTEAFF | TGTGCCAGCAGTTCCGGGGGCAGGGGGCTCGTGAACACTGAAGCTTTCTTT
TRBJ2-2 | TRBV11-3 | NA | TRBD2 | CASSLRGGLSSNTGELFF | TGTGCCAGCAGCTTACGGGGGGGACTATCCTCGAACACCGGGGAGCTGTTTTTT
TRBJ1-2 | TRBV18 | NA | NA | CASSPRENGYTF | TGTGCCAGCTCACCACGGGAGAATGGCTACACCTTC
TRBJ2-6 | TRBV18 | NA | NA | CASSPGLGANVLTF | TGTGCCAGCTCTCCTGGCTTGGGGGCCAACGTCCTGACTTTC
TRBJ2-1 | TRBV11-3 | NA | TRBD2 | CASSLGRLAGGPDEQFF | TGTGCCAGCAGCTTAGGGAGACTAGCGGGAGGGCCGGATGAGCAGTTCTTC
TRBJ1-1 | TRBV28 | NA | TRBD1 | CASSRDRAGGTEAFF | TGTGCCAGCAGTCGAGACAGGGCCGGAGGGACTGAAGCTTTCTTT
TRBJ1-2 | TRBV28 | NA | NA | CASSLGGANYGYTF | TGTGCCAGCAGTTTAGGGGGGGCTAACTATGGCTACACCTTC
TRBJ2-1 | TRBV5-4 | NA | TRBD2 | CASSSASSGPTREQFF | TGTGCCAGCAGCTCAGCCTCTAGCGGGCCGACTAGGGAGCAGTTCTTC
TRBJ2-7 | TRBV6-5 | NA | TRBD1 | CATQVDRLTYEQYF | TGTGCTACGCAGGTGGACAGGCTTACCTACGAGCAGTACTTC